This record covers a single TCR beta chain. Measured with immunoSEQ multiplex PCR; TCRdb has only the in-frame clones, and not every one. The data hold 78,000 or so clones, with about nine tenths observed a single time. This sample was included in a study of technical replicates of blood from a handful of donors. The clonotype comes from a human donor in good health. What was sequenced was T cells isolated from PBMCs.

Here the CDR3 DNA reads TGTGCCAGCAGCGTAACTAGCGGGCCAGCCTACGAGCAGTACTTC. Protein sequence: CASSVTSGPAYEQYF. The J gene is TRBJ2-7, the V gene TRBV2; TRBD2 matches at 9 bases. The CDR3 runs to 15 residues. CDR1 is SNHLY, CDR2 FYNNEI, per germline. The V gene end was trimmed by 6 bases and the J gene end by 2 bases; junction bases not matched to a gene: 8.